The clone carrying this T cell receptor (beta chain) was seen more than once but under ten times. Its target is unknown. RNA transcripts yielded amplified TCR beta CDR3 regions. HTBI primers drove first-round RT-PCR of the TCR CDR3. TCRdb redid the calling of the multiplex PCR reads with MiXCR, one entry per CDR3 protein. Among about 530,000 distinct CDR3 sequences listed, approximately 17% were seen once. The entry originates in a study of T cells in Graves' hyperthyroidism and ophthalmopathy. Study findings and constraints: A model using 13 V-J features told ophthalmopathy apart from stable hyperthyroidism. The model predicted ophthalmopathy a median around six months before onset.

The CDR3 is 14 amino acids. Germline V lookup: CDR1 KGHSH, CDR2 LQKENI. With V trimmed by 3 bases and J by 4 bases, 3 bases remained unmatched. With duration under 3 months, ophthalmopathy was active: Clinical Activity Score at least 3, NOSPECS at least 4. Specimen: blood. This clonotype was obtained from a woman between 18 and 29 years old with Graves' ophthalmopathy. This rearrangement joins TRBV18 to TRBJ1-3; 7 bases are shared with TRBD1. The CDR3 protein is CASSPKDRGNTIYF. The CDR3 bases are TGTGCCAGCTCACCTAAGGACAGGGGAAACACCATATATTTT.